Each of the 10 T cell receptor beta chains below was sequenced from the same sample in a study of blood T cell repertoires in COVID-19. The assay was immunoSEQ multiplex PCR, and TCRdb's table has in-frame clones only and misses some. Among 140,000 to 150,000 clones, roughly 80% were seen once, and the ten largest hold 3.5%. Specimen: peripheral blood. These TCRs come from a man in his 70s who had recovered from COVID-19.

This sequence joins TRBV9 and TRBJ2-5, with 7 nucleotides matching TRBD2. From germline, CDR1 is SGDLS and CDR2 YYNGEE. V lost 0 bases, J lost 5 bases, and 7 bases stayed unmatched. This CDR3 contains 15 residues. This CDR3 is CASSVAVLGGETQYF. The CDR3, as DNA: TGTGCCAGCAGCGTAGCTGTTTTGGGGGGGGAGACCCAGTACTTC.

The chain couples TRBV15 to TRBJ1-2; 9 bases align to TRBD1. This CDR3 spans 15 amino acids. Germline loops: CDR1 LNHNV, CDR2 YYDKDF (reference sequence). The V gene end was trimmed by 5 bases and the J gene end by 6 bases; junction bases not matched to a gene: 10. CDR3 protein: CATSERGQGLDGYTF. The CDR3 region has the DNA TGTGCCACCAGCGAACGGGGACAGGGATTGGATGGCTACACCTTC.

The genes are TRBV29-1 and TRBJ2-1; D possibly corresponds to TRBD2 (6 bases). The CDR3 extends over 12 amino acids. CDR1 and CDR2 from the germline V gene are SQVTM and ANQGSEA. Trimming took off 6 bases at V and 6 bases at J, with 12 bases between the two ends. Written as DNA, the CDR3 is TGCAGCGTCCCGGGACTGGCCAATGAGCAGTTCTTC. It yields the protein CSVPGLANEQFF.

The chain is built from TRBV29-1 and TRBJ1-2, with 9 positions matching TRBD1. In germline, CDR1 is SQVTM, CDR2 ANQGSEA. This CDR3 has 14 residues. Trimming removed 3 bases from V and 3 bases from J; junction bases left unmatched: 5. The CDR3 DNA is TGCAGCGTTGAGGAGGACAGGGGAGACTATGGCTACACCTTC. Amino acids: CSVEEDRGDYGYTF.

The V and J genes are TRBV6-5 and TRBJ1-1; D call uncertain. The CDR3 covers 16 residues. V dropped 0 bases and J dropped 4 bases, with 15 bases sitting between them. Per germline, CDR1 MNHEY and CDR2 SVGAGI. CDR3 sequence reads: CASSYSLATGGTEAFF. The CDR3 bases are TGTGCCAGCAGTTACTCGTTGGCAACCGGCGGCACTGAAGCTTTCTTT.

This chain uses TRBV27 with TRBJ2-5; 7 nucleotides align to TRBD2. V shed 4 bases and J 10 bases; nucleotides not matched to a gene: 27. CDR3 length: 19 residues. Germline values: CDR1 MNHEY, CDR2 SMNVEV (reference sequence). The CDR3 DNA sequence: TGTGCCAGCAGTTCTGGGCCAGGGAGGTTAGGGAGGGAGGCGAGGGACCAGTACTTC. This gives the protein CASSSGPGRLGREARDQYF.

The chain has TRBV19 and TRBJ1-1, with D unclear. Per germline, CDR1 LNHDA and CDR2 SQIVND (reference sequence). V dropped 8 bases and J dropped 0 bases, with 10 bases sitting between them. CDR3 length: 13 amino acids. The CDR3 coding sequence is TGTGCCAGTCGGGAGGGAGTGAACACTGAAGCTTTCTTT. This sequence encodes CASREGVNTEAFF.

The chain carries TRBV18 and TRBJ2-1; 11 bases match TRBD2. This CDR3 spans 15 amino acids. Germline CDR1 is KGHSH and CDR2 is LQKENI. V was pared by 5 bases and J by 7 bases, with 7 bases of the junction left unmatched. CDR3 in DNA: TGTGCCAGCTCAGAGTTAGCGGGAGGGCCGAATGAGCAGTTCTTC. Amino acids: CASSELAGGPNEQFF.

This chain uses TRBV5-1 with TRBJ2-1; 7 positions agree with TRBD1. V lost 5 bases to trimming and J lost 4 bases; unmatched junction nucleotides: 3. In germline, CDR1 is SGHRS, CDR2 YFSETQ. The CDR3 sequence is 13 residues long. The chain's CDR3 is CASRGTVYNEQFF. CDR3 in DNA: TGCGCCAGCAGAGGGACAGTTTACAATGAGCAGTTCTTC.

The chain is built from TRBV11-2 and TRBJ2-5; TRBD1 is a possible D gene (6 bases). The CDR3 is made up of 16 amino acids. The ends were cut back, 2 bases at V and 4 bases at J, with 17 bases in the middle. CDR1 and CDR2 from the germline V gene are SGHAT and FQNNGV. In DNA form, the CDR3 reads TGTGCCAGCAGCTTAAGGGGGAGTGTCGCCCGAGAGACCCAGTACTTC. Translated: CASSLRGSVARETQYF.